Following are 13 T cell receptor beta chains from one sample sequenced in a study of blood T cell repertoires in COVID-19. The protocol was immunoSEQ multiplex PCR, while the TCRdb copy is restricted to in-frame clones and leaves out a portion. The table shows 77,000 or so clones, with around 72% occurring only once. The material sequenced was peripheral blood. The receptors derive from a human donor with acute or convalescent COVID-19. The donor label of this sample is uncertain.

This clone is medium-sized (0.01 to 0.1%) by share. This chain uses TRBV5-1 with TRBJ2-2; 11 nucleotides align to TRBD1. Germline CDR1 and CDR2: SGHRS and YFSETQ. This CDR3 has 16 residues. Trimming removed 0 bases from V and 7 bases from J; junction bases left unmatched: 5. CDR3: CASSLGRTGGVGELFF. In DNA, the CDR3 is TGCGCCAGCAGCTTGGGTCGGACAGGGGGCGTCGGGGAGCTGTTTTTT.

The gene calls are TRBV15 and TRBJ2-3; the match to TRBD2 covers 15 bases. Germline trimming cut 3 bases from V and 5 bases from J; bases unmatched to any gene: 12. CDR1 is LNHNV and CDR2 is YYDKDF in the germline V gene (reference sequence). The CDR3 sequence is 19 residues long. The CDR3 DNA is TGTGCCACCAGCAGGGACCCTGGGACTAGCGGGAGGTTGGGAGATACGCAGTATTTT. Protein product: CATSRDPGTSGRLGDTQYF.

V and J are TRBV15 and TRBJ1-2, with 7 bases matching TRBD1. CDR1 and CDR2 from the germline V gene are LNHNV and YYDKDF (reference sequence). The junction had 2 bases not matched to a gene; V was cut back by 0 bases and J by 4 bases. The CDR3 is 14 amino acids. Here the CDR3 DNA reads TGTGCCACCAGCAGAGAGGGACAGTTCTATGGCTACACCTTC. Its protein is CATSREGQFYGYTF.

The chain couples TRBV19 to TRBJ1-2, with D possibly matching TRBD1 (5 bases). Germline V gives CDR1 LNHDA, CDR2 SQIVND (reference sequence). The V gene lost 7 bases and the J gene lost 8 bases, with 17 bases spanning the gap. This CDR3 region has 13 residues. The CDR3 coding sequence is TGTGCCAGTACCTCAGTGGGGCTCGGAGGCTACACCTTC. Amino acid sequence: CASTSVGLGGYTF.

The V and J genes are TRBV28 and TRBJ2-4, with D perhaps matching TRBD1 (5 bases). V dropped 4 bases and J dropped 7 bases, with 20 bases sitting between them. The CDR3 spans 16 residues. Germline values: CDR1 MDHEN, CDR2 SYDVKM. CDR3 sequence reads: CASSSLTAMGWNIQYF. As DNA, the CDR3 is TGTGCCAGCAGTTCCCTGACAGCAATGGGCTGGAACATTCAGTACTTC.

This sequence joins TRBV28 and TRBJ1-2; weak D call: TRBD1 (5 bases). Germline CDR1 and CDR2: MDHEN and SYDVKM. This CDR3 has 11 amino acids. The germline V and J ends were trimmed by 10 bases and 5 bases, with 11 bases remaining between them. CDR3 sequence reads: CATKRQYGYTF. The CDR3 region has the DNA TGTGCCACCAAGAGACAGTATGGCTACACCTTC.

This clone was counted a single time. V usage is TRBV23-1 and J usage is TRBJ2-4; the D gene is possibly TRBD2 (6 bases). Being an ORF, TRBV23-1 has a function that is uncertain. The CDR3 spans 12 residues. V was pared by 11 bases and J by 0 bases, with 8 bases between. DNA for the CDR3: TGCGCCGGAGGGAAAGCCAAAAACATTCAGTACTTC. Its protein is CAGGKAKNIQYF.

CDR3 protein: CASSTRAWTGNNNQPQHF. As DNA, the CDR3 is TGTGCCAGCAGCACCCGCGCGTGGACGGGGAATAACAATCAGCCCCAGCATTTT. The gene calls are TRBV28 and TRBJ1-5; D is undetermined. The CDR3 contains 18 residues. The germline V and J ends were trimmed by 6 bases and 3 bases, with 24 bases remaining between them. Germline V gene data show CDR1 as MDHEN and CDR2 as SYDVKM.

The gene calls are TRBV30 and TRBJ1-6; TRBD1 might be the D (5 bases). The CDR3 length is 14 residues. V shed 1 base and J shed 8 bases, with 12 bases lying between them. Germline V gene lookup returns CDR1 GTSNPN and CDR2 SVGIG (reference sequence). CDR3 coding DNA: TGTGCCTGGAGTGCGGGACGGGGGGATTCACCCCTCCACTTT. Translating gives CAWSAGRGDSPLHF.

This rearrangement joins TRBV9 to TRBJ1-4; D ambiguous. V was trimmed by 1 base and J by 4 bases, leaving 11 bases between them. Germline V gene sequence: CDR1 SGDLS, CDR2 YYNGEE. The CDR3 has 15 residues. CDR3 in DNA: TGTGCCAGCAGCGTAACAGAAGAATTTAATGAAAAACTGTTTTTT. Translation gives CASSVTEEFNEKLFF.

Of note for this clone: The junction departs from germline at one end; a sequencing error may be responsible. The chain recombines TRBV12-3 or TRBV12-4 with TRBJ1-6, with D hard to call. The CDR3 length is 12 residues. CDR3 DNA: TGTGCCAGCAGTTTAGCGAAGGCCTCTCAGGTCTTT. This gives the protein CASSLAKASQVF.

V usage is TRBV6-5 and J usage is TRBJ1-5, with a tentative D call TRBD1 (5 bases). This CDR3 contains 15 residues. Germline values: CDR1 MNHEY, CDR2 SVGAGI. The germline V and J ends were trimmed by 5 bases and 2 bases, with 13 bases remaining between them. Written as DNA, the CDR3 is TGTGCCAGCAGTCCTGATTGGGGGGGCAATCAGCCCCAGCATTTT. It specifies CASSPDWGGNQPQHF.

The chain uses TRBV11-2 and TRBJ2-3; D possibly corresponds to TRBD2 (6 bases). Germline-derived CDR1 and CDR2 are SGHAT and FQNNGV. Trimming took 0 bases from V and 5 from J, leaving 15 bases between them. The CDR3 runs to 16 residues. CDR3 loop: CASSLDVAPSEDTQYF. Here the CDR3 DNA reads TGTGCCAGCAGCTTAGATGTCGCCCCTAGCGAAGATACGCAGTATTTT. Drawing the rest from reference TRBV11-2 and TRBJ2-3, the complete variable domain is EAGVAQSPRYKIIEKRQSVAFWCNPISGHATLYWYQQILGQGPKLLIQFQNNGVVDDSQLPKDRFSAERLKGVDSTLKIQPAKLEDSAVYLCASSLDVAPSEDTQYFGPGTRLTVL.